This T cell receptor beta chain originates from a study of T cell responses to AZD1222 COVID-19 vaccine. A single count supports this clone. Its matching antigen is unknown. The length of the CDR3 is 15 residues. The V end was cut by 6 bases, the J end by 1 base, with 13 bases between. Germline V gene lookup returns CDR1 MNHEY and CDR2 SVGAGI. Using immunoSEQ multiplex PCR, the repertoire was profiled, and TCRdb retains in-frame clones only, with some absent. The sample lists more than 150,000 clones; about 90% were seen once. Study outcomes and limitations: Repertoires in all cases were sampled only once the peak T cell response had passed. Donors were largely white British and mainly female; clonal diversity was possibly underestimated.

The TCR comes from an adult in good health. The chain couples TRBV6-5 to TRBJ1-5; tentatively, D is TRBD1 (5 bases). The specimen was peripheral blood, collected on day 0 of AZD1222 vaccination. CDR3 nucleotide sequence: TGTGCCAGCAGCCCGGGCGGGGGAAGCAATCAGCCCCAGCATTTT. It codes for CASSPGGGSNQPQHF.